These 18 T cell receptor beta chains originate from one sample sequenced in a study of vaccination effects on CD4 cells after COVID-19. Expansion of antigen-specific CD4+ T cells with viral peptide pools was carried out by the ViraFEST assay before sequencing. Cultured cells yielded isolated CD4+ T cells after 10 to 11 days. People in the vaccine group had not been infected with SARS-CoV-2 before, and their nucleocapsid antibodies were negative. Clones were read by immunoSEQ multiplex PCR, and TCRdb kept only the in-frame ones, dropping some. The data contain 65,000 or so clones, 60% to 80% of them singletons. Their target antigens are unknown. Sample: CD4+ T cells from PBMCs cultured with HCoV-NL63 spike peptides, taken before COVID-19 vaccination. The receptors originated from a human donor who received a COVID-19 vaccine.

The chain couples TRBV5-1 to TRBJ2-3; D is perhaps TRBD1 (5 bases). CDR1 and CDR2 (germline): SGHRS, YFSETQ. The CDR3 extends over 14 amino acids. Trimming removed 5 bases at V and 2 bases at J, with 12 bases between. The CDR3 sequence is CASSWQGATDTQYF. The CDR3 DNA follows: TGCGCCAGCAGTTGGCAGGGCGCCACAGATACGCAGTATTTT. Full variable domain (rest looked up from reference TRBV5-1 and TRBJ2-3): KAGVTQTPRYLIKTRGQQVTLSCSPISGHRSVSWYQQTPGQGLQFLFEYFSETQRNKGNFPGRFSGRQFSNSRSEMNVSTLELGDSALYLCASSWQGATDTQYFGPGTRLTVL.

The gene calls are TRBV5-1 and TRBJ1-1, with D maybe TRBD1 (6 bases). The CDR3 loop spans 15 amino acids. CDR1 is SGHRS, CDR2 YFSETQ, per germline. The ends were cut back, 2 bases at V and 5 bases at J, with 16 bases in the middle. CDR3 loop: CASSFGGEGGTEAFF. The DNA of the CDR3 is TGCGCCAGCAGCTTCGGGGGAGAAGGGGGAACTGAAGCTTTCTTT. Drawing the rest from reference TRBV5-1 and TRBJ1-1, the complete variable domain is KAGVTQTPRYLIKTRGQQVTLSCSPISGHRSVSWYQQTPGQGLQFLFEYFSETQRNKGNFPGRFSGRQFSNSRSEMNVSTLELGDSALYLCASSFGGEGGTEAFFGQGTRLTVV.

The chain joins TRBV7-8 to TRBJ1-2; D remains ambiguous. V was pared by 5 bases and J by 8 bases, with 12 bases between. This CDR3 is built from 12 residues. CDR1 is SGHVS, CDR2 FQNEAQ, per germline. The CDR3 protein is CASSPRGLGYTF. The DNA of the CDR3 is TGTGCCAGCAGCCCCCGGGGTTTGGGCTACACCTTC.

The rearrangement links TRBV5-1 to TRBJ2-3; D remains ambiguous. The CDR3 contains 14 residues. With 1 base removed from V and 2 bases from J, the gap between germline ends came to 8 bases. Per germline, CDR1 SGHRS and CDR2 YFSETQ. The CDR3 coding sequence is TGCGCCAGCAGCTTGCGTGCAGACACAGATACGCAGTATTTT. Protein product: CASSLRADTDTQYF.

This rearrangement joins TRBV10-2 to TRBJ1-2; D unresolved. The CDR3 length is 13 residues. Germline V gene data show CDR1 as WSHSY and CDR2 as SAAADI. The germline V and J ends were trimmed by 5 bases and 8 bases, with 15 bases remaining between them. The CDR3 DNA is TGCGCCAGCAGTACTGACTGGGTGGAGGGCTACACCTTC. It yields the protein CASSTDWVEGYTF.

The chain has TRBV9 and TRBJ1-2; TRBD1 might be the D (5 bases). Germline lookup yields CDR1 SGDLS and CDR2 YYNGEE. This CDR3 contains 17 residues. V was cut by 3 bases and J by 2 bases, with 20 bases left in between. CDR3 nucleotides: TGTGCCAGCAGCGAGGGAGGTCCGGGACGGACAAACTATGGCTACACCTTC. This codes for CASSEGGPGRTNYGYTF.

This chain connects TRBV12-3 or TRBV12-4 to TRBJ2-1; D gene ambiguous. There are 12 residues in the CDR3. The V and J ends lost 3 bases and 3 bases respectively, with 3 bases between them. The CDR3 region has the DNA TGTGCCAGCAGTTTTAGCTACAATGAGCAGTTCTTC. It encodes CASSFSYNEQFF.

The CDR3 DNA reads as TGTGCCAGCAGCAGGGGGACACGAATTCTTTCTTATGGCTACACCTTC. It translates to CASSRGTRILSYGYTF. The chain is built from TRBV5-6 and TRBJ1-2, with D perhaps TRBD1 (6 bases). This CDR3 has 16 amino acids. Trimming shortened V by 4 bases and J by 5 bases, and 21 bases separated the two germline ends. Germline V gives CDR1 SGHDT, CDR2 YYEEEE.

The V and J genes are TRBV6-1 and TRBJ2-5; possibly TRBD1 or TRBD2 for D (6 bases each). Trimming took off 3 bases at V and 4 bases at J, with 18 bases between the two ends. The CDR3 is 16 amino acids. Germline values: CDR1 MNHNS, CDR2 SASEGT. CDR3 nucleotide sequence: TGTGCCAGCAGTGACCGAGTCACAGGGCGGGGAGAGACCCAGTACTTC. This sequence encodes CASSDRVTGRGETQYF.

This chain links TRBV21-1 with TRBJ1-2. TRBV21-1 is tagged as a pseudogene. CDR3 length: 13 amino acids. CDR3 coding DNA: TGTGCCAGCAGCACCCCCGCTAACTATGGCTACACCTTC. This translates into CASSTPANYGYTF.

The chain carries TRBV5-6 and TRBJ1-2, with 8 bases lining up with TRBD1. The germline gives CDR1 SGHDT, CDR2 YYEEEE. After removal of 0 bases from V and 4 bases from J, the junction contained 5 bases not matched to a gene. The CDR3 consists of 15 residues. The CDR3 nucleotides read TGTGCCAGCAGCTTGGGGACAGGGTATGGCTATGGCTACACCTTC. Amino acid sequence: CASSLGTGYGYGYTF.

The chain recombines TRBV2 with TRBJ1-5; no firm D call. The CDR3 contains 16 residues. V was clipped by 4 bases and J by 3 bases, with 16 bases between them. Looked up from germline, CDR1 is SNHLY and CDR2 is FYNNEI. CDR3 sequence reads: CASSVWASNFNQPQHF. The CDR3, as DNA: TGTGCCAGCAGTGTTTGGGCCAGCAACTTCAATCAGCCCCAGCATTTT. Using reference TRBV2 and TRBJ1-5 for the parts outside the CDR3, the full variable domain is EPEVTQTPSHQVTQMGQEVILRCVPISNHLYFYWYRQILGQKVEFLVSFYNNEISEKSEIFDDQFSVERPDGSNFTLKIRSTKLEDSAMYFCASSVWASNFNQPQHFGDGTRLSIL.

Regarding this clone: Other DNA sequences in this specimen translate into the identical CDR3. The chain combines TRBV14 with TRBJ1-2; unclear D gene. Germline loops: CDR1 SGHDN, CDR2 FVKESK. The CDR3 consists of 13 residues. V was shortened by 2 bases and J by 1 base, with 5 bases between the two germline ends. The CDR3 coding sequence is TGTGCCAGCAGCCAAAGTCGTAACTATGGCTACACCTTC. This sequence encodes CASSQSRNYGYTF.

This chain connects TRBV6-5 to TRBJ1-1; TRBD1 might be the D (5 bases). V gave up 6 bases and J gave up 6 bases, with 8 bases separating them. The CDR3 has 11 residues. Per germline, CDR1 MNHEY and CDR2 SVGAGI. DNA of the CDR3: TGTGCCAGCAGGCAGGGTCCTGAAGCTTTCTTT. Translated, it gives CASRQGPEAFF.

The chain recombines TRBV4-2 with TRBJ1-2; D gene ambiguous. The CDR3 extends over 16 amino acids. Germline-derived CDR1 and CDR2 are LGHNA and YNFKEQ. Trimming removed 0 bases at V and 0 bases at J, with 11 bases between. Here the CDR3 DNA reads TGTGCCAGCAGCCAAGAGTCGACCGCCTCTAACTATGGCTACACCTTC. Protein sequence: CASSQESTASNYGYTF.

The chain joins TRBV3-1 (or the pseudogene TRBV3-2) to TRBJ2-3; D ambiguous. Trimming left V 7 bases short and J 8 bases short, with 19 bases between. This CDR3 is 14 amino acids long. Per the germline V gene, CDR1 is LGHDT and CDR2 is YNNKEL (reference sequence). The CDR3 is CASTPGRTVPTQYF. CDR3 sequence (DNA): TGTGCCAGCACCCCCGGCCGGACGGTTCCTACGCAGTATTTT.

V usage is TRBV6-5 and J usage is TRBJ2-5; 8 bases are shared with TRBD1. The CDR3 totals 16 residues. Germline V gives CDR1 MNHEY, CDR2 SVGAGI. V shed 4 bases and J 6 bases; nucleotides not matched to a gene: 13. CDR3 DNA sequence: TGTGCCAGCAGTTTTGGGGACAGGTTCGTGCGGAAGACCCAGTACTTC. As protein: CASSFGDRFVRKTQYF.

The CDR3 here is CASSRQGARQAFF. The CDR3 coding sequence is TGTGCCAGCAGCCGACAAGGGGCACGGCAAGCGTTCTTC. The rearrangement links TRBV14 to TRBJ2-1; perhaps TRBD1 as D (5 bases). Germline V CDR1 and CDR2: SGHDN, FVKESK. This CDR3 comprises 13 residues. Trimming cost V 4 bases and J 15 bases, with 19 bases left between them.